One and the same sample provided the 32 T cell receptor beta chains below, sequenced in a study of persistence of HIV-infected CD4 T cells. Cells were stimulated nonspecifically with anti-CD3/anti-CD28 magnetic beads. CD4+ T cells upregulating both CD40 ligand and CD69 were sorted as responding cells. This was the immunoSEQ version 4 assay in survey mode. Here immunoSEQ multiplex PCR was the method, and the copy in TCRdb shows in-frame clones only, minus some. The data show 35,000 to 50,000 clones, roughly 90% seen once. The antigens of these receptors remain unknown. The sample here was CD4+ T cells sorted from PBMCs after 18-hour stimulation, taken from a patient who received antiretroviral therapy. The receptors originated from an adult man with HIV who was CMV-seropositive.

The chain links TRBV6-1 to TRBJ1-4; a possible D gene is TRBD1 (5 bases). The CDR3 runs 15 residues. Trimming pared 3 bases from V and 8 bases from J, leaving 16 bases between. Germline lookup yields CDR1 MNHNS and CDR2 SASEGT. The CDR3 nucleotides read TGTGCCAGCAGTGATTTGCGGGGCGCGGACGAAAAACTGTTTTTT. This sequence encodes CASSDLRGADEKLFF.

The rearrangement links TRBV6-5 to TRBJ2-2, with D perhaps being TRBD1 or TRBD2 (5 bases each). The CDR3 sequence is 14 residues long. Germline V gene lookup returns CDR1 MNHEY and CDR2 SVGAGI. Trimming shortened V by 7 bases and J by 1 base, and 10 bases separated the two germline ends. The DNA for the CDR3 is TGTGCCAGCACCGAGGGACGGAACACCGGGGAGCTGTTTTTT. Protein product: CASTEGRNTGELFF.

This chain connects TRBV11-1 to TRBJ2-2; D gene uncertain. Trimming shortened V by 4 bases and J by 3 bases, and 3 bases separated the two germline ends. This CDR3 is built from 12 residues. Germline CDR1 and CDR2: SGHAT and FQDESV (reference sequence). DNA for the CDR3: TGTGCCAGCAGCTCCTACACCGGGGAGCTGTTTTTT. Translation gives CASSSYTGELFF.

V is TRBV19 and J is TRBJ1-1; D is perhaps TRBD1 (5 bases). CDR1 is LNHDA and CDR2 is SQIVND in the germline V gene (reference sequence). The V and J ends lost 7 bases and 7 bases respectively, with 25 bases between them. The CDR3 has 16 amino acids. This CDR3 is CASTIRSGPTQDEAFF. The DNA for the CDR3 is TGTGCCAGTACTATTCGCTCGGGACCCACTCAAGATGAAGCTTTCTTT. Full variable domain (outside the CDR3, taken from reference TRBV19 and TRBJ1-1): DGGITQSPKYLFRKEGQNVTLSCEQNLNHDAMYWYRQDPGQGLRLIYYSQIVNDFQKGDIAEGYSVSREKKESFPLTVTSAQKNPTAFYLCASTIRSGPTQDEAFFGQGTRLTVV.

The rearrangement links TRBV5-5 to TRBJ2-1; D unresolved. V lost 1 base to trimming and J lost 0 bases, with 11 bases between them. The length of the CDR3 is 16 residues. Germline CDR1 SGHKS, CDR2 YYEKEE (reference sequence). The CDR3 DNA is TGTGCCAGCAGCTTGCTACAGCAGAGCTCCTACAATGAGCAGTTCTTC. Its translation is CASSLLQQSSYNEQFF.

This chain links TRBV19 with TRBJ2-3; maybe TRBD2 (5 bases). The CDR3 totals 14 residues. Germline V gene sequence: CDR1 LNHDA, CDR2 SQIVND (reference sequence). V lost 7 bases and J 0 bases, leaving 11 bases between the germline ends. The DNA for the CDR3 is TGTGCCAGTAACGCGGGCGCTAGCACAGATACGCAGTATTTT. Its protein is CASNAGASTDTQYF.

This chain connects TRBV3-1 (or the pseudogene TRBV3-2) to TRBJ1-4; D is undetermined. This CDR3 has 15 residues. The germline gives CDR1 LGHDT, CDR2 YNNKEL (reference sequence). With 7 bases removed from V and 7 bases from J, the gap between germline ends came to 19 bases. Here the CDR3 DNA reads TGTGCCAGCACTGTTCGGTCCACAGCGGGTGAAAAACTGTTTTTT. Translating it yields CASTVRSTAGEKLFF.

V usage is TRBV5-1 and J usage is TRBJ2-7; 8 bases match TRBD1. Germline CDR1 reads SGHRS; CDR2 reads YFSETQ. V lost 6 bases, J lost 4 bases, and 12 bases stayed unmatched. The CDR3 length is 15 residues. The CDR3 nucleotides are TGCGCCAGCACCCTAAACAGGGGGATAGTATACGAGCAGTACTTC. Translated, it gives CASTLNRGIVYEQYF.

This sequence joins TRBV5-1 and TRBJ1-5; D not certain. Trimming removed 4 bases from V and 2 bases from J, with 10 bases in between. The V gene's germline CDR1 is SGHRS and CDR2 YFSETQ. The CDR3 extends over 14 amino acids. DNA for the CDR3: TGCGCCAGCAGCCCGGACGGGGGCAATCAGCCCCAGCATTTT. It codes for CASSPDGGNQPQHF.

Only one count was recorded for this clone. This sequence joins TRBV18 and TRBJ2-7; 7 bases are shared with TRBD2. The J segment lost 2 bases and the V segment lost 3 bases, leaving 7 bases of the junction unmatched. The CDR3 loop spans 15 amino acids. Germline values: CDR1 KGHSH, CDR2 LQKENI. The CDR3 nucleotides are TGTGCCAGCTCACCTCCCGGGGGGATCCCCTACGAGCAGTACTTC. Its protein is CASSPPGGIPYEQYF.

V is TRBV10-3 and J is TRBJ1-3, with D possibly TRBD1 on 6 matching bases. The V gene lost 8 bases and the J gene lost 2 bases, with 10 bases spanning the gap. CDR1 and CDR2 (germline): ENHRY, SYGVKD. The CDR3 totals 13 residues. The CDR3 DNA reads as TGTGCCATCGGGGGGGGCCCTGGAAACACCATATATTTT. Translation gives CAIGGGPGNTIYF.

V and J are TRBV12-3 or TRBV12-4 and TRBJ1-6; D unresolved. Trimming cost V 5 bases and J 7 bases, with 9 bases left between them. The CDR3 is 13 residues long. The DNA for the CDR3 is TGTGCCAGCAGTCCCCTCCCGAATTCACCCCTCCACTTT. It specifies CASSPLPNSPLHF.

The chain uses TRBV18 and TRBJ2-5; a weak D match, TRBD1 (5 bases). V lost 6 bases to trimming and J lost 2 bases, with 10 bases between them. Germline V gives CDR1 KGHSH, CDR2 LQKENI. The CDR3 has 13 residues. The CDR3 sequence: CASSKTEQETQYF. CDR3 nucleotides: TGTGCCAGCTCTAAGACAGAGCAAGAGACCCAGTACTTC. Supplemented by reference TRBV18 and TRBJ2-5, the full variable domain reads NAGVMQNPRHLVRRRGQEARLRCSPMKGHSHVYWYRQLPEEGLKFMVYLQKENIIDESGMPKERFSAEFPKEGPSILRIQQVVRGDSAAYFCASSKTEQETQYFGPGTRLLVL.

The genes are TRBV6-2 or TRBV6-3 and TRBJ1-4; D is ambiguous. With 6 bases removed from V and 2 bases from J, the gap between germline ends came to 10 bases. The CDR3 extends over 14 amino acids. The V gene's germline CDR1 is MNHEY and CDR2 SVGEGT. The CDR3 bases are TGTGCCAGCAGCTCCGGACGGACTAATGAAAAACTGTTTTTT. Its protein is CASSSGRTNEKLFF.

Only a few counts were recorded for this clone. The chain has TRBV18 and TRBJ2-1, with D uncertain. CDR1 and CDR2 (germline): KGHSH, LQKENI. The CDR3 sequence is 11 residues long. V was pared by 3 bases and J by 7 bases, with 4 bases between. CDR3 sequence reads: CASSPQNEQFF. The CDR3 nucleotides read TGTGCCAGCTCACCTCAAAATGAGCAGTTCTTC.

This clone came up once. This chain uses TRBV18 with TRBJ1-5; the D gene is possibly TRBD1 (5 bases). The CDR3 contains 16 residues. Germline-derived CDR1 and CDR2 are KGHSH and LQKENI. The V end was cut by 4 bases, the J end by 1 base, with 14 bases between. CDR3 amino acids: CASSRLRAGSNQPQHF. The CDR3, as DNA: TGTGCCAGCTCACGGTTGAGGGCAGGGAGCAATCAGCCCCAGCATTTT.

The chain is built from TRBV5-1 and TRBJ1-1, with TRBD1 identical over 8 bases. This CDR3 is built from 15 residues. In germline, CDR1 is SGHRS, CDR2 YFSETQ. V shed 5 bases, J shed 3 bases, and the junction held 9 bases outside the gene matches. Here the CDR3 reads CASRYQTGADTEAFF. The CDR3 DNA sequence: TGCGCCAGCAGGTACCAGACAGGGGCGGACACTGAAGCTTTCTTT.

The J gene is TRBJ1-6, the V gene TRBV13; D might be TRBD1 (5 bases). The CDR3 has 15 residues. Trimming removed 2 bases from V and 8 bases from J, with 13 bases in between. Germline lookup yields CDR1 PRHDT and CDR2 FYEKMQ (reference sequence). CDR3 region: CASSLSAGRDSPLHF. For the CDR3, the DNA is TGTGCCAGCAGCTTAAGCGCAGGGCGGGATTCACCCCTCCACTTT.

This clone appeared once. The chain uses TRBV5-1 and TRBJ1-1; TRBD1 might be the D (6 bases). The germline V gene encodes CDR1 SGHRS and CDR2 YFSETQ. The CDR3 length is 16 residues. Trimming removed 0 bases at V and 6 bases at J, with 18 bases between. The CDR3 nucleotides are TGCGCCAGCAGCTTGGGGCAGGGGTTCCTCGAGGCTGAAGCTTTCTTT. It encodes CASSLGQGFLEAEAFF.

This clone was found a few times. The chain is built from TRBV18 and TRBJ1-1; D is unclear. V was shortened by 2 bases and J by 0 bases, with 4 bases between the two germline ends. This CDR3 spans 13 amino acids. The germline V gene has CDR1 KGHSH and CDR2 LQKENI. This chain's CDR3 is CASSPGLNTEAFF. CDR3 nucleotide sequence: TGTGCCAGCTCACCAGGCCTGAACACTGAAGCTTTCTTT.

The CDR3 region has the DNA TGTGCCAGCAGCCAAGCCCCGTGGGGCGGGGGAAACACCGGGGAGCTGTTTTTT. Residues: CASSQAPWGGGNTGELFF. This chain joins TRBV14 and TRBJ2-2; 7 bases agree with TRBD2. The junction had 10 bases not matched to a gene; V was cut back by 1 base and J by 2 bases. The CDR3 length is 18 residues. The germline gives CDR1 SGHDN, CDR2 FVKESK.

V and J are TRBV7-3 and TRBJ1-5; a weak D match, TRBD1 (5 bases). Trimming took off 3 bases at V and 7 bases at J, with 10 bases between the two ends. The CDR3 runs 13 residues. Germline lookup yields CDR1 SGHTA and CDR2 FQGTGA. The CDR3 region is CASSLGVGQPQHF. CDR3 in DNA: TGTGCCAGCAGCTTGGGGGTAGGGCAGCCCCAGCATTTT.

The rearrangement links TRBV6-4 to TRBJ1-4; D unresolved. Germline V gives CDR1 MRHNA, CDR2 SNTAGT. Trimming shortened V by 7 bases and J by 5 bases, and 17 bases separated the two germline ends. This CDR3 has 15 residues. The CDR3 nucleotides read TGTGCCAGCACCCGGGCCATCTCGGAGAATGAAAAACTGTTTTTT. This codes for CASTRAISENEKLFF.

This chain connects TRBV6-6 to TRBJ1-6, with TRBD1 matching over 9 bases. V trimming: 7 bases; J trimming: 9 bases; junction bases outside the gene matches: 7. CDR3 length: 14 residues. Germline CDR1 reads MNHNY; CDR2 reads SVGAGI (reference sequence). As DNA, the CDR3 is TGTGCCAGCACCAGCGGGACAGGGCGTTCACCCCTCCACTTT. It translates to CASTSGTGRSPLHF.

V and J are TRBV5-8 and TRBJ2-2; tentatively, D is TRBD1 (5 bases). CDR3 length equals 14 residues. V lost 2 bases and J 4 bases, leaving 9 bases between the germline ends. Per the germline V gene, CDR1 is SGHTS and CDR2 is YDEGEE. The CDR3 DNA is TGTGCCAGCAGCTTACGGACATTCACCGGGGAGCTGTTTTTT. It codes for CASSLRTFTGELFF.

The chain employs TRBV28 and TRBJ2-7; 9 bases map to TRBD1. The trim removed 5 bases at V and 4 bases at J, leaving 6 bases unmatched. Germline CDR1 MDHEN, CDR2 SYDVKM. The CDR3 runs 14 residues. The CDR3 is CASSTPGQGYEQYF. The CDR3 DNA reads as TGTGCCAGCAGTACCCCGGGACAGGGTTACGAGCAGTACTTC.

The chain is built from TRBV18 and TRBJ1-2; possibly TRBD1 for D (6 bases). CDR1 KGHSH and CDR2 LQKENI come from the germline V gene. Trimming cost V 4 bases and J 5 bases, with 11 bases left between them. CDR3 size: 13 residues. CDR3 in amino acids: CASSLGQQYGYTF. The CDR3 nucleotides read TGTGCCAGCTCACTTGGACAGCAGTATGGCTACACCTTC.

The V call is TRBV7-6, the J call TRBJ1-3; D not resolved. Trimming pared 5 bases from V and 0 bases from J, leaving 11 bases between. Germline loops: CDR1 SGHVS, CDR2 FNYEAQ. This CDR3 has 15 amino acids. This CDR3 is CASSPLWGSGNTIYF. Written as DNA, the CDR3 is TGTGCCAGCAGCCCCCTTTGGGGCTCTGGAAACACCATATATTTT.

The chain joins TRBV7-9 to TRBJ2-3; D unresolved. Trimming took 0 bases from V and 11 from J, leaving 15 bases between them. This CDR3 spans 14 amino acids. Germline CDR1 reads SEHNR; CDR2 reads FQNEAQ (reference sequence). The CDR3 protein is CASSLAPDQLRQYF. The CDR3 DNA follows: TGTGCCAGCAGCTTAGCCCCGGACCAATTAAGGCAGTATTTT.

The chain links TRBV9 to TRBJ1-5; D unresolved. Germline V CDR1 and CDR2: SGDLS, YYNGEE. This CDR3 region has 15 residues. V was pared by 9 bases and J by 2 bases, with 18 bases between. The CDR3 is CATLTSPTGNQPQHF. Here the CDR3 DNA reads TGTGCCACCTTGACGTCCCCTACCGGCAATCAGCCCCAGCATTTT.

The gene calls are TRBV29-1 and TRBJ1-4, with 8 positions matching TRBD1. The CDR3 consists of 13 residues. V lost 6 bases to trimming and J lost 10 bases; unmatched junction nucleotides: 10. Looked up from germline, CDR1 is SQVTM and CDR2 is ANQGSEA. The CDR3 DNA reads as TGCAGCGTGGAACTGACAGGGGAGGGAAAACTGTTTTTT. Its translation: CSVELTGEGKLFF.

This chain joins TRBV28 and TRBJ2-7; no reliable D call. The ends were cut back, 6 bases at V and 0 bases at J, with 15 bases in the middle. The CDR3 has 15 residues. Germline values: CDR1 MDHEN, CDR2 SYDVKM. As DNA, the CDR3 is TGTGCCAGCAGCCAACCCCGCCTTAGCTCCTACGAGCAGTACTTC. This sequence encodes CASSQPRLSSYEQYF.